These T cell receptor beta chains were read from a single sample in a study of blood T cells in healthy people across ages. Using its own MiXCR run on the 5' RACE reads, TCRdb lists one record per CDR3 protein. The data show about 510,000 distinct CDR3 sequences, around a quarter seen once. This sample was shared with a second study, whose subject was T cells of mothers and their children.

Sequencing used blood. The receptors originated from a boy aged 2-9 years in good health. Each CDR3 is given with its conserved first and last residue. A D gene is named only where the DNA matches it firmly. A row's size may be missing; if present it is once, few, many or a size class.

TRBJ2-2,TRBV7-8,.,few,TGTGCCAGCAGCTTAGAAGCTAGCTGGGGCACCGGGGAGCTGTTTTTT,CASSLEASWGTGELFF
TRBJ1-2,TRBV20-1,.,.,TGCAGTGCTAACGAACTCCGCTATGGCTACACCTTC,CSANELRYGYTF
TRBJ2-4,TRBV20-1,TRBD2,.,TGCAGTGCTAGCAGCGGGGGGGCCGCCAAAAACATTCAGTACTTC,CSASSGGAAKNIQYF
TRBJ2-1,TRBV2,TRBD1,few,TGTGCCAGCAGTGATAGGGGACAGAGCACGGGGCAGTTCTTC,CASSDRGQSTGQFF
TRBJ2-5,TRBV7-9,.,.,TGTGCCAGCAGCAGGGACCCGGGGACCCAGTACTTC,CASSRDPGTQYF
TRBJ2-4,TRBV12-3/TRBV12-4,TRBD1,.,TGTGCCAGCAGCCCCAACGCCGGACAGGGGTTCATTCAGTACTTC,CASSPNAGQGFIQYF
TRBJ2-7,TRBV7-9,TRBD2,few,TGTGCCAGCGGGTGGGCTAGCGGGAACGACGAGCAGTACTTC,CASGWASGNDEQYF
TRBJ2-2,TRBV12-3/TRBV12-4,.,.,TGTGCCAGCAGTTCCAGTCCGAACACCGGGGAGCTGTTTTTT,CASSSSPNTGELFF
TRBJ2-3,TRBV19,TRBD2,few,TGTGCCAGCATGGAACCGGGGGGAGATACGCAGTATTTT,CASMEPGGDTQYF
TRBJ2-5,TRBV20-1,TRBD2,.,TGCAGTGCTAGTAGCGGGGCGGACCAAGAGACCCAGTACTTC,CSASSGADQETQYF
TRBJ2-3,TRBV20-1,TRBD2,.,TGCAGTGCTAGTAAACTAGCGGGATACAGATCTAGCACAGATACGCAGTATTTT,CSASKLAGYRSSTDTQYF
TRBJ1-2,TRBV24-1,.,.,TGTGCCACCAGTGATCTAGGGACTCCTCATAGTGGCTACACCTTC,CATSDLGTPHSGYTF
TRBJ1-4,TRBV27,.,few,TGTGCCAGCAGTTTAAGTATGGCTGCAACTAATGAAAAACTGTTTTTT,CASSLSMAATNEKLFF
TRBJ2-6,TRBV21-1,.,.,TGTGCCAGCAGCAAACGAAGGGGCCCTGGGGCCAACGTCCTGACTTTC,CASSKRRGPGANVLTF
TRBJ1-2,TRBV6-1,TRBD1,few,TGTGCCAGCAGTCCAATTACAGGGGAGGGTTATGGCTACACCTTC,CASSPITGEGYGYTF
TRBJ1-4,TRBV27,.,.,TGTGCCAGCAGAAAGGGGACACACCGTGCAACTAATGAAAAACTGTTTTTT,CASRKGTHRATNEKLFF
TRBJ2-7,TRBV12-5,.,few,TGTGCTAGTGGTTTGGCTGGAGAGGGCAGGAACGAGCAGTACTTC,CASGLAGEGRNEQYF
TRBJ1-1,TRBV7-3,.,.,TGTGCCAGCAGCTCCTCCGGGCCACCAAACACTGAAGCTTTCTTT,CASSSSGPPNTEAFF
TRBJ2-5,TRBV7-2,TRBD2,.,TGTGCCAGCAGCCGAGGTCGGGAGGCGGAGACCCAGTACTTC,CASSRGREAETQYF
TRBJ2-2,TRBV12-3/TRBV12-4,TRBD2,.,TGTGCCAGCAGTTTAGCTCGTAGCGGGGAGGACACCGGGGAGCTGTTTTTT,CASSLARSGEDTGELFF
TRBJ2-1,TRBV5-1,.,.,TGCGCCAGCAGCTTGGCCCTTCTAGCACGTGAGCAGTTCTTC,CASSLALLAREQFF
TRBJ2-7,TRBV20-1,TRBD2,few,TGCAGTGCTCCGATAGCGGGGGCCGAGCCCTACGAGCAGTACTTC,CSAPIAGAEPYEQYF
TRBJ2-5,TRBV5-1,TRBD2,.,TGCGCCAGCGGAGCTAGCGGGGAGACCCAGTACTTC,CASGASGETQYF
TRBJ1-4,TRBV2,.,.,TGTGCCAGCAAACAGGGTCGGGAAAAACTGTTTTTT,CASKQGREKLFF
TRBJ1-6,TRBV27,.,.,TGTGCCAGCAGGCTCGTGGGAAGGGTAAATTCACCCCTCCACTTT,CASRLVGRVNSPLHF
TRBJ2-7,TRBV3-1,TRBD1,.,TGTGCCAGCAGCCAGGAACAGGGGCCTCGGTACTTC,CASSQEQGPRYF
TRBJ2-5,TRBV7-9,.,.,TGTGCCAGCAGTTCAGTCCCACAGTTTCAAGAGACCCAGTACTTC,CASSSVPQFQETQYF
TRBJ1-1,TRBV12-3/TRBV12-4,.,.,TGTGCCAGCAACAAACAGGGCTTGAACACTGAAGCTTTCTTT,CASNKQGLNTEAFF
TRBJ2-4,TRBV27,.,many,TGTGCCAGCAGTTTTTTTCCCCCTATCCTCCCCAAAAACATTCAGTACTTC,CASSFFPPILPKNIQYF
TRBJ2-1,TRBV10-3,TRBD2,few,TGTGCCATCAGACCGACTAGCGGGGGGGGTCTGGGGCCTTCTGAGCAGTTCTTC,CAIRPTSGGGLGPSEQFF
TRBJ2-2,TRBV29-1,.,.,TGCAGCGTTTTTCACAGGGGAGGGCTCACCGGGGAGCTGTTTTTT,CSVFHRGGLTGELFF
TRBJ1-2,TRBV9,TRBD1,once,TGTGCCAGCAGCCCCCAGGACAGGGGATTCGGCTACACCTTC,CASSPQDRGFGYTF
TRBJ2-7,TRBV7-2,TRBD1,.,TGTGCCAGCAGTTTAAGGAGGGACAGGGGAGTGTACGAGCAGTATTTC,CASSLRRDRGVYEQYF
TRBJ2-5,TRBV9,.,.,TGTGCCAGCAGCACCTTCGAGCGGGAGACCCAGTACTTC,CASSTFERETQYF
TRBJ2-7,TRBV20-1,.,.,TGCAGTGCGCACAATTATAGACACGTGGGAAGCTACGAGCAGTACTTC,CSAHNYRHVGSYEQYF
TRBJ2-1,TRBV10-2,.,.,TGCGCCAGCAGTGCCCCCTATGAGCAGTTCTTC,CASSAPYEQFF
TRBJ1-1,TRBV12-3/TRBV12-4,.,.,TGTGCCAGCAGTTTAGGGAGTATAAGGATGAACACTGAAGCTTTCTTT,CASSLGSIRMNTEAFF
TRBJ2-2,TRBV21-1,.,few,TGTGCCAGCAGCTGCCCCGTTCACGGGAGGGACACCGGGGAGCTGTTTTTT,CASSCPVHGRDTGELFF
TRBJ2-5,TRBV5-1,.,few,TGCGCCAGCAGCTTGGAAGCTCCCGAAGAGACCCAGTACTTC,CASSLEAPEETQYF
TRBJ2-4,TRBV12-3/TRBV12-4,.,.,TGTGCCAGCAGTTTTGGACCCGAAAACATTCAGTACTTC,CASSFGPENIQYF
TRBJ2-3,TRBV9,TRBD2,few,TGTGCCAGCAGCTCGAGACTAGCGGAGATTAGCACAGATACGCAGTATTTT,CASSSRLAEISTDTQYF
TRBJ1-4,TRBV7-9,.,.,TGTGCCAGCAGCTTACCTACACAGAATGAAAAACTGTTTTTT,CASSLPTQNEKLFF